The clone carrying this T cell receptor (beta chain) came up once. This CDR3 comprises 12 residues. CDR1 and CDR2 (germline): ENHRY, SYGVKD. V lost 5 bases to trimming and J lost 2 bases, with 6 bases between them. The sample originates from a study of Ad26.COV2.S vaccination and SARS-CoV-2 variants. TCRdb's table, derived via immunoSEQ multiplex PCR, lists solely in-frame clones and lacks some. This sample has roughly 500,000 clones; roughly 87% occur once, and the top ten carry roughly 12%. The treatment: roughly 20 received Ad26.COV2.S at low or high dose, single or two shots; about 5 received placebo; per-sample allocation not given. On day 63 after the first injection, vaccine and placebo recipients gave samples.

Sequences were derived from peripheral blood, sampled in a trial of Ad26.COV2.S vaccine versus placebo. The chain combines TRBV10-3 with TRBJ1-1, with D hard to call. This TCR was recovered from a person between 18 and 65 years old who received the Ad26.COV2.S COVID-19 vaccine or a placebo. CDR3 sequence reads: CAISQTNTEAFF. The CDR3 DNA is TGTGCCATCAGTCAAACCAACACTGAAGCTTTCTTT.